Following are 20 T cell receptor beta chains from one sample sequenced in a study of blood T cell repertoires in COVID-19. TCRdb keeps only in-frame clones here, not all; method: immunoSEQ multiplex PCR. The sample shows 360,000 or so clones, around nine tenths of them seen only once. The sequencing sample was made of PBMCs or T cells enriched from blood (not recorded which). These receptors came from a woman in her 30s who had been exposed to COVID-19.

The rearrangement links TRBV15 to TRBJ2-2; 7 bases are shared with TRBD2. J was trimmed by 1 base and V by 1 base; bases with no gene match: 6. The length of the CDR3 is 17 residues. The germline CDR1 and CDR2 sequences are LNHNV and YYDKDF (reference sequence). Here the CDR3 DNA reads TGTGCCACCAGCAGAGGGCTAGCGGAGATGAACACCGGGGAGCTGTTTTTT. Its protein is CATSRGLAEMNTGELFF.

The V call is TRBV5-1, the J call TRBJ2-2, with D tentatively TRBD1 (6 bases). Trimming cost V 3 bases and J 2 bases, with 14 bases left between them. The CDR3 covers 16 residues. Germline V CDR1 and CDR2: SGHRS, YFSETQ. The CDR3 coding sequence is TGCGCCAGCAGCTCTATCCCCGGGACAAACACCGGGGAGCTGTTTTTT. It yields the protein CASSSIPGTNTGELFF.

Here the CDR3 reads CASSPGQGHNEKLFF. The CDR3 DNA reads as TGTGCCAGCAGCCCTGGACAGGGCCATAATGAAAAACTGTTTTTT. This chain links TRBV5-6 with TRBJ1-4, with 8 bases that match TRBD1. Germline values: CDR1 SGHDT, CDR2 YYEEEE. With V trimmed by 4 bases and J by 4 bases, 6 bases remained unmatched. The CDR3 has 15 residues.

This clone was detected a few times. The chain links TRBV5-6 to TRBJ1-5, with TRBD1 matching 8 bases. CDR1 and CDR2 from the germline V gene are SGHDT and YYEEEE. V gave up 0 bases and J gave up 6 bases; unmatched junction bases: 8. The CDR3 is made up of 16 amino acids. The CDR3 here is CASSLASGGSGQPQHF. In DNA form, the CDR3 reads TGTGCCAGCAGCTTGGCGTCAGGGGGCTCTGGTCAGCCCCAGCATTTT.

The chain links TRBV5-1 to TRBJ2-5, with D perhaps matching TRBD2 (5 bases). V was shortened by 0 bases and J by 2 bases, with 14 bases between the two germline ends. The germline CDR1 and CDR2 sequences are SGHRS and YFSETQ. The CDR3 consists of 16 residues. CDR3 loop: CASSLVGMGVQETQYF. CDR3 coding DNA: TGCGCCAGCAGCTTGGTTGGCATGGGAGTACAAGAGACCCAGTACTTC.

The V gene is TRBV7-9, the J gene TRBJ2-7; 9 nucleotides match TRBD2. The germline gives CDR1 SEHNR, CDR2 FQNEAQ (reference sequence). The CDR3 totals 14 residues. J lost 6 bases, V lost 3 bases, and 6 bases had no gene match. The CDR3 is CASSFGGRASEQYF. The CDR3 coding sequence is TGTGCCAGCAGCTTTGGCGGGAGGGCTAGCGAGCAGTACTTC.

This clone came up once. This sequence joins TRBV7-9 and TRBJ2-3, with TRBD1 as a possible D gene (7 bases). Trimming took 8 bases from V and 4 from J, leaving 25 bases between them. The CDR3 totals 17 residues. Germline-derived CDR1 and CDR2 are SEHNR and FQNEAQ (reference sequence). CDR3 nucleotides: TGTGCCAGCGTAAGACAGGGCGGGGTCGTTTTGGCAGATACGCAGTATTTT. This sequence encodes CASVRQGGVVLADTQYF. The full variable domain, completed using reference TRBV7-9 and TRBJ2-3, is DTGVSQNPRHKITKRGQNVTFRCDPISEHNRLYWYRQTLGQGPEFLTYFQNEAQLEKSRLLSDRFSAERPKGSFSTLEIQRTEQGDSAMYLCASVRQGGVVLADTQYFGPGTRLTVL.

In its sample, this clone was seen a few times. The CDR3 here is CATSPRVSGEQYF. The CDR3 DNA follows: TGTGCCACCAGTCCCAGGGTGTCAGGCGAGCAGTACTTC. V is TRBV24-1 and J is TRBJ2-7; possible D gene TRBD1, 5 bases. The germline V and J ends were trimmed by 6 bases and 6 bases, with 14 bases remaining between them. The CDR3 consists of 13 residues. Looked up from germline, CDR1 is KGHDR and CDR2 is SFDVKD.

The chain is built from TRBV11-3 and TRBJ1-2; D is ambiguous. Germline CDR1 and CDR2: SGHNT and YENEEA. CDR3 length: 17 residues. Trimming took off 5 bases at V and 3 bases at J, with 22 bases between the two ends. The CDR3 bases are TGTGCCAGCAGCCACACCCGGAGTTCCCTTTGGGACTATGGCTACACCTTC. Residues: CASSHTRSSLWDYGYTF.

The J gene is TRBJ1-1, the V gene TRBV7-9, with 11 bases fitting TRBD1. With V trimmed by 1 base and J by 8 bases, 9 bases remained unmatched. This CDR3 has 16 amino acids. Germline values: CDR1 SEHNR, CDR2 FQNEAQ (reference sequence). For the CDR3, the DNA is TGTGCCAGCAGCTTAGTTTCCGGGACAGGGGGGTCAGAAGCTTTCTTT. Residues: CASSLVSGTGGSEAFF. Supplemented by reference TRBV7-9 and TRBJ1-1, the full variable domain reads DTGVSQNPRHKITKRGQNVTFRCDPISEHNRLYWYRQTLGQGPEFLTYFQNEAQLEKSRLLSDRFSAERPKGSFSTLEIQRTEQGDSAMYLCASSLVSGTGGSEAFFGQGTRLTVV.

The rearrangement links TRBV7-6 to TRBJ1-2; 7 bases are a match to TRBD1. Trimming removed 5 bases from V and 2 bases from J; junction bases left unmatched: 17. CDR3 length: 18 residues. Germline-derived CDR1 and CDR2 are SGHVS and FNYEAQ. CDR3: CASSGLLTGPQGNYGYTF. The CDR3 DNA reads as TGTGCCAGCAGCGGTCTATTGACAGGCCCACAGGGGAACTATGGCTACACCTTC.

The chain has TRBV6-4 and TRBJ1-2; D not resolved. V lost 0 bases and J 4 bases, leaving 6 bases between the germline ends. The CDR3 sequence is 13 residues long. The germline V gene encodes CDR1 MRHNA and CDR2 SNTAGT. The CDR3 sequence: CASSDSTSYGYTF. The CDR3 nucleotides are TGTGCCAGCAGTGACTCAACTAGCTATGGCTACACCTTC.

This clone was counted a single time. The gene calls are TRBV2 and TRBJ2-1; TRBD1 might be the D (5 bases). V lost 3 bases and J lost 8, with 11 bases in between. Germline loops: CDR1 SNHLY, CDR2 FYNNEI. The CDR3 contains 13 residues. For the CDR3, the DNA is TGTGCCAGCAGTGATGCGTGGGGCTATGAGCAGTTCTTC. Residues: CASSDAWGYEQFF.

V gene TRBV24-1 combines with J gene TRBJ2-2, with TRBD2 matching 8 bases. Unmatched junction bases numbered 4, after V lost 0 bases and J lost 2 bases. The germline V gene has CDR1 KGHDR and CDR2 SFDVKD. This CDR3 has 17 residues. Here the CDR3 DNA reads TGTGCCACCAGTGATTTGCAAGGACTAGCCAACACCGGGGAGCTGTTTTTT. This encodes CATSDLQGLANTGELFF.

V usage is TRBV7-3 and J usage is TRBJ2-5; 7 bases align to TRBD1. The junction had 4 bases not matched to a gene; V was cut back by 5 bases and J by 1 base. The CDR3 runs 14 residues. Looked up from germline, CDR1 is SGHTA and CDR2 is FQGTGA. The CDR3 bases are TGTGCCAGCAGCGTACAGGGGCTCCAAGAGACCCAGTACTTC. It encodes CASSVQGLQETQYF. Full variable domain (missing parts from reference TRBV7-3 and TRBJ2-5): GAGVSQTPSNKVTEKGKYVELRCDPISGHTALYWYRQSLGQGPEFLIYFQGTGAADDSGLPNDRFFAVRPEGSVSTLKIQRTERGDSAVYLCASSVQGLQETQYFGPGTRLLVL.

The J gene is TRBJ2-7, the V gene TRBV18, with D maybe TRBD2 (5 bases). CDR3 length: 16 residues. In germline, CDR1 is KGHSH, CDR2 LQKENI. Between the trimmed V and J ends, which lost 3 bases and 3 bases, there was a span of 18 bases. This CDR3 reads CASSPGVPNPLYEQYF. DNA for the CDR3: TGTGCCAGCTCACCCGGGGTTCCCAATCCCCTCTACGAGCAGTACTTC.

This clone was counted a single time. CDR3 sequence (DNA): TGTGCCAGCAGTTATGGGACAGGTTGGCAAAATTCACCCCTCCACTTT. It encodes CASSYGTGWQNSPLHF. The chain joins TRBV5-6 to TRBJ1-6; 8 bases match TRBD1. CDR1 is SGHDT, CDR2 YYEEEE, per germline. V was clipped by 5 bases and J by 7 bases; unmatched bases: 11. The CDR3 extends over 16 amino acids.

This chain uses TRBV6-5 with TRBJ2-7, with 8 bases fitting TRBD1. Germline values: CDR1 MNHEY, CDR2 SVGAGI. The CDR3 is 13 amino acids. The J segment lost 3 bases and the V segment lost 5 bases, leaving 3 bases of the junction unmatched. CDR3 coding DNA: TGTGCCAGCAGTCAGGGGGCCCACTACGAGCAGTACTTC. Residues: CASSQGAHYEQYF.

This clone turned up a few times. The gene calls are TRBV11-2 and TRBJ1-2; D is perhaps TRBD1 (6 bases). The CDR3 covers 12 residues. Germline loops: CDR1 SGHAT, CDR2 FQNNGV. Trimming took off 5 bases at V and 2 bases at J, with 6 bases between the two ends. The CDR3 nucleotides read TGTGCCAGCAGCACAGGGAACTATGGCTACACCTTC. Translated, it gives CASSTGNYGYTF.

The rearrangement links TRBV5-1 to TRBJ1-3; D uncertain. Germline V gene lookup returns CDR1 SGHRS and CDR2 YFSETQ. V lost 0 bases, J lost 0 bases, and 7 bases lay in between. This CDR3 is 15 amino acids long. CDR3 protein: CASSLEESSGNTIYF. CDR3 DNA sequence: TGCGCCAGCAGCTTGGAGGAGAGCTCTGGAAACACCATATATTTT.